This TCR beta chain was identified during a study of T cells in Graves' hyperthyroidism and ophthalmopathy. Study-wide context: Peripheral blood specimens were obtained at initial diagnosis, prior to any treatment.

Researchers amplified the TCR beta CDR3 regions from RNA transcripts. The HTBI primer set served for first-round RT-PCR of the TCR CDR3. TCRdb reprocessed the multiplex PCR reads via MiXCR and lists one record per CDR3 protein. The repertoire holds 380,000 or so distinct CDR3 sequences, with over 15% as singletons. Study conclusions and caveats: Ophthalmopathy and stable hyperthyroidism were separated by a 13 V-J model.

With regard to this clonotype: Antigen unknown.

V shed 0 bases and J shed 5 bases, with 16 bases lying between them. From germline, CDR1 is SQVTM and CDR2 ANQGSEA. The CDR3 spans 15 residues. The TCR sequence derives from a woman aged 18-29 years with Graves' hyperthyroidism. The specimen was blood. The gene calls are TRBV29-1 and TRBJ2-5; D is unclear. CDR3 nucleotides: TGCAGCGTTGAAGAAGAAGGTTTTGTGTTTGAGACCCAGTACTTC. This sequence encodes CSVEEEGFVFETQYF. Variable domain in full (rest from reference TRBV29-1 and TRBJ2-5): SAVISQKPSRDICQRGTSLTIQCQVDSQVTMMFWYRQQPGQSLTLIATANQGSEATYESGFVIDKFPISRPNLTFSTLTVSNMSPEDSSIYLCSVEEEGFVFETQYFGPGTRLLVL.